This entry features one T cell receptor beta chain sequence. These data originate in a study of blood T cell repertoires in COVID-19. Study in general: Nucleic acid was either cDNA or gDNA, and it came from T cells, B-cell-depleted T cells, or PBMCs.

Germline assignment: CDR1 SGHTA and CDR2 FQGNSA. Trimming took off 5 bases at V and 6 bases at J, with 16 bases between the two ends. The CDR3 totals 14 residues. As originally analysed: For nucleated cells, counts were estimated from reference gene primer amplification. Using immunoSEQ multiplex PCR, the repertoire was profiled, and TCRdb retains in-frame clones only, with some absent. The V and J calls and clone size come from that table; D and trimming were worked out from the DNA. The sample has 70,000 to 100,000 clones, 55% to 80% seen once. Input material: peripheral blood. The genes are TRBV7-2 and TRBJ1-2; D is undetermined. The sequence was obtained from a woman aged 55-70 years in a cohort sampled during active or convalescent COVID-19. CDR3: CASSLLDLDNGYTF. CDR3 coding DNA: TGTGCCAGCAGCCTGCTAGACTTAGATAATGGCTACACCTTC.